One sample yielded the 11 T cell receptor beta chains listed below, sequenced in a study of CD8 T cells in ankylosing spondylitis. TCRdb re-derived calls from the 5' RACE reads in MiXCR, one entry per CDR3 protein. The profile shows some 800,000 distinct CDR3 sequences, about an eighth of them singletons. Study results and limitations: A TCR beta motif of several highly homologous variants appeared characteristic of ankylosing spondylitis blood.

These receptors have no known antigen. Sequences were obtained from blood, either unsorted or a sorted T cell fraction (not recorded which). All receptors come from a male donor with ankylosing spondylitis.

This clonotype was seen a few times. The V call is TRBV29-1, the J call TRBJ1-1, with D maybe TRBD1 (6 bases). Germline V gene data show CDR1 as SQVTM and CDR2 as ANQGSEA. V shed 6 bases and J shed 5 bases, with 16 bases lying between them. This CDR3 has 13 residues. CDR3 sequence reads: CSVSRGEVTEAFF. DNA of the CDR3: TGCAGCGTCTCAAGGGGGGAGGTGACTGAAGCTTTCTTT. The complete variable domain, with remaining parts taken from reference TRBV29-1 and TRBJ1-1, reads SAVISQKPSRDICQRGTSLTIQCQVDSQVTMMFWYRQQPGQSLTLIATANQGSEATYESGFVIDKFPISRPNLTFSTLTVSNMSPEDSSIYLCSVSRGEVTEAFFGQGTRLTVV.

A few counts support this clonotype. The chain links TRBV7-2 to TRBJ1-2; D remains ambiguous. CDR3 length: 14 amino acids. Germline V gene sequence: CDR1 SGHTA, CDR2 FQGNSA. The germline V and J ends were trimmed by 5 bases and 2 bases, with 12 bases remaining between them. For the CDR3, the DNA is TGTGCCAGCAGCCTAAACGGGGAAAACTATGGCTACACCTTC. Encoded protein: CASSLNGENYGYTF.

Points on this clonotype: An end of the junction does not agree with germline; a read error may underlie this. The chain joins TRBV20-1 to TRBJ1-4, with TRBD1 matching 8 bases. Germline CDR1 and CDR2: DFQATT and SNEGSKA (reference sequence). The CDR3 length is 12 residues. The CDR3 here is CSASSSSGTGGF. CDR3 nucleotide sequence: TGCAGTGCAAGCTCTTCTAGTGGGACAGGCGGTTTT.

The chain carries TRBV4-1 and TRBJ2-7; D remains unclear. This CDR3 has 15 residues. CDR1 is MGHRA and CDR2 is YSYEKL in the germline V gene. The germline V and J ends were trimmed by 4 bases and 2 bases, with 15 bases remaining between them. The CDR3 region has the DNA TGCGCCAGCAGCCCCTTTGTGGATACAACCTACGAGCAGTACTTC. As protein: CASSPFVDTTYEQYF.

The CDR3 nucleotides are TGTGCCAGCAGCTTAGAGGACAGGGTTTACGAGCAGTACTTC. It encodes CASSLEDRVYEQYF. J is TRBJ2-7 and V is TRBV7-2, with 8 bases lining up with TRBD1. The CDR3 totals 14 residues. After removal of 1 base from V and 4 bases from J, the junction contained 3 bases not matched to a gene. Germline loops: CDR1 SGHTA, CDR2 FQGNSA. The variable domain in full, completed from reference TRBV7-2 and TRBJ2-7, reads GAGVSQSPSNKVTEKGKDVELRCDPISGHTALYWYRQSLGQGLEFLIYFQGNSAPDKSGLPSDRFSAERTGGSVSTLTIQRTQQEDSAVYLCASSLEDRVYEQYFGPGTRLTVT.

The chain uses TRBV9 and TRBJ2-7; maybe TRBD2 (6 bases). Deletions cut 4 bases from V and 5 bases from J, with 13 bases between. The CDR3 consists of 13 residues. Germline CDR1 and CDR2: SGDLS and YYNGEE. The CDR3 region has the DNA TGTGCCAGCAGCAAGACCACGGGGGACGAGCAGTACTTC. This sequence encodes CASSKTTGDEQYF.

The table lists this clonotype with a few counts. This chain joins TRBV27 and TRBJ2-1; TRBD2 might be the D (6 bases). This CDR3 is built from 15 residues. Germline CDR1 MNHEY, CDR2 SMNVEV (reference sequence). Trimming removed 1 base from V and 7 bases from J, with 14 bases in between. The CDR3 protein is CASSLLPGARNEQFF. The CDR3 nucleotides read TGTGCCAGCAGTTTATTGCCGGGAGCTAGGAATGAGCAGTTCTTC.

J is TRBJ2-3 and V is TRBV24-1; 12 nucleotides line up with TRBD2. V lost 3 bases and J lost 5; bases outside the gene matches: 8. The germline gives CDR1 KGHDR, CDR2 SFDVKD. The CDR3 is 17 amino acids. The CDR3 protein is CATSDPRGLAGLDTQYF. Written as DNA, the CDR3 is TGTGCCACCAGTGATCCGCGCGGACTAGCGGGATTAGATACGCAGTATTTT.

In DNA, the CDR3 is TGCAGTGGTTCTAGCGGGAGGCTCCCCGGCGAGCAGTACTTC. The encoded protein is CSGSSGRLPGEQYF. V usage is TRBV20-1 and J usage is TRBJ2-7, with 11 positions matching TRBD2. V lost 7 bases and J lost 6; bases outside the gene matches: 11. CDR3 size: 14 residues. The germline V gene encodes CDR1 DFQATT and CDR2 SNEGSKA (reference sequence).

The chain uses TRBV15 and TRBJ1-3; D not certain. Trimming shortened V by 0 bases and J by 4 bases, and 7 bases separated the two germline ends. The CDR3 runs 14 residues. From germline, CDR1 is LNHNV and CDR2 YYDKDF (reference sequence). In nucleotides, the CDR3 is TGTGCCACCAGCAGAGACACGGGAGGAAACACCATATATTTT. Protein product: CATSRDTGGNTIYF.

This clonotype was seen at least ten times. This chain joins TRBV12-3 or TRBV12-4 and TRBJ2-3, with TRBD2 matching 7 bases. This CDR3 has 13 residues. The J segment lost 3 bases and the V segment lost 6 bases, leaving 3 bases of the junction unmatched. This CDR3 reads CASRPGLTDTQYF. The CDR3 DNA reads TGTGCCAGCAGACCGGGACTAACAGATACGCAGTATTTT.